This entry lists 3 T cell receptor beta chains sequenced from one sample in a study of regulatory T cells in long-lasting Graves disease. iRepertoire HTBI primers and Arm-PCR of CDR3 regions built TCR beta libraries. TCRdb reprocessed the multiplex PCR reads with MiXCR, giving one entry per CDR3 protein. Of 510,000 or so distinct CDR3 sequences listed, more than 10% are singletons. Time point indicated: newly diagnosed GD, antithyroid drugs for less than 3 months. From RNA extracted from PBMCs, the TCR library was made. These data were also reused for a study on T cells in Graves' hyperthyroidism and ophthalmopathy.

Source: peripheral blood mononuclear cells (PBMCs), taken at new diagnosis, from a patient treated with antithyroid drugs. These receptors all come from a woman aged 25 to 39 with Graves disease.

DNA for the CDR3: TGTGCCAGCAGCCCCCGGTTGGCATCTGAAGCTTTCTTT. This codes for CASSPRLASEAFF. The V and J genes are TRBV13 and TRBJ1-1, with D uncertain. Germline V gene sequence: CDR1 PRHDT, CDR2 FYEKMQ (reference sequence). V was clipped by 5 bases and J by 6 bases, with 13 bases between them. The CDR3 sequence is 13 residues long.

The chain has TRBV28 and TRBJ2-7, with a tentative D call TRBD2 (6 bases). The CDR3 loop spans 12 amino acids. CDR1 and CDR2 (germline): MDHEN, SYDVKM. The V end lost 6 bases, the J end lost 3 bases, and 9 bases lay between the germline ends. CDR3 DNA sequence: TGTGCCAGCAGCGGGGGAGACTACGAGCAGTACTTC. The encoded protein is CASSGGDYEQYF.

The rearrangement uses TRBV12-5 and TRBJ2-3, with D possibly TRBD1 on 6 matching bases. Per germline, CDR1 LGHNT and CDR2 FRNRAP. The V end was cut by 4 bases, the J end by 2 bases, with 28 bases between. The CDR3 contains 20 residues. The chain's CDR3 is CASGSTTLHGQGSNTDTQYF. The CDR3 bases are TGTGCTAGTGGTTCCACCACCCTCCATGGCCAGGGGAGTAACACAGATACGCAGTATTTT.